A selection of T cell receptor beta chains follows, all from one sample in a study of CXCR3-negative and CXCR3-positive naive CD8 T cells. TCRdb reprocessed the 5' RACE reads and keeps a single row for each CDR3 protein, giving no DNA. This sample's table reports around 88,000 distinct CDR3 sequences. Sequencing was carried out using naive CXCR3+ CD8+ T cells from blood. These receptor sequences come from a human donor in good health. Some clones in this sample may be carry-over from other donors' samples. The CDR3 runs from the conserved cysteine through the conserved F or W.

j_call | cdr3_length | v_call | cdr3_aa
TRBJ1-1 | 17 | TRBV4-1 | CASSQAVVEGIGREAFF
TRBJ2-7 | 15 | TRBV7-3 | CASSALAGGPLEQYF
TRBJ2-3 | 12 | TRBV6-1 | CASPGSTDTQYF
TRBJ2-1 | 16 | TRBV14 | CASSPRTGQVVDEQFF
TRBJ1-2 | 11 | TRBV30 | CAWNGVYGYTF
TRBJ2-3 | 14 | TRBV28 | CASSPDRGSDTQYF
TRBJ1-2 | 11 | TRBV11-2 | CASSGYYGYTF
TRBJ2-2 | 18 | TRBV21-1 | CASGKGARTRDSTGELFF
TRBJ2-7 | 14 | TRBV5-1 | CASSWGYGTYEQYF
TRBJ1-4 | 13 | TRBV28 | CASSFGTNEKLFF
TRBJ2-1 | 13 | TRBV29-1 | CSVTVLNSYEQFF
TRBJ2-7 | 14 | TRBV12-3/TRBV12-4 | CASSFAGQSYEQYF
TRBJ2-7 | 13 | TRBV27 | CASSSSLLPRQYF
TRBJ1-1 | 13 | TRBV5-1 | CASSSRGNTEAFF
TRBJ2-4 | 11 | TRBV2 | CVILAKNIQYF
TRBJ2-1 | 12 | TRBV12-3/TRBV12-4 | CASSIRVDEQFF
TRBJ2-7 | 13 | TRBV12-3/TRBV12-4 | CASSLSLGGGQYF
TRBJ2-7 | 11 | TRBV19 | CASSQESEQYF
TRBJ1-1 | 15 | TRBV13 | CASTTLTEIYTEAFF
TRBJ2-1 | 13 | TRBV7-7 | CASSLGRGDEQFF
TRBJ2-1 | 15 | TRBV5-1 | CASSLETGGYDEQFF
TRBJ1-5 | 13 | TRBV12-3/TRBV12-4 | CASRGPSNQPQHF
TRBJ1-5 | 12 | TRBV27 | CASSEGNQPQHF
TRBJ2-1 | 16 | TRBV5-6 | CASSLATDSSYNEQFF
TRBJ2-1 | 18 | TRBV6-5 | CASSYFVTSASSYNEQFF
TRBJ1-5 | 15 | TRBV28 | CASRSGLILDQPQHF
TRBJ2-7 | 17 | TRBV7-9 | CASSPLGGGQGAYEQYF
TRBJ2-7 | 11 | TRBV12-3/TRBV12-4 | CATGTGSEQYF
TRBJ2-2 | 14 | TRBV25-1 | CASSEGGDQGELFF
TRBJ2-7 | 15 | TRBV29-1 | CSVEGRTGNSYEQYF
TRBJ2-7 | 13 | TRBV7-2 | CASSFVGVYEQYF
TRBJ2-1 | 15 | TRBV7-3 | CASSSRGVAYNEQFF
TRBJ1-1 | 16 | TRBV5-1 | CASSLVNRGLDTEAFF
TRBJ1-2 | 12 | TRBV28 | CASTKPGFGYTF
TRBJ1-3 | 16 | TRBV28 | CASSSPLEGAGNTIYF
TRBJ2-1 | 12 | TRBV28 | CASSLSQGREFF
TRBJ1-5 | 12 | TRBV28 | CASSLHMAAQHF
TRBJ1-1 | 16 | TRBV27 | CASSARDSTPSTEAFF
TRBJ1-2 | 15 | TRBV20-1 | CSADRDPQGNYGYTF
TRBJ2-4 | 12 | TRBV10-3 | CAISESRSGKYF
TRBJ2-2 | 13 | TRBV29-1 | CSVFGQVTGELFF
TRBJ2-3 | 15 | TRBV7-2 | CASSLEREGLDTQYF
TRBJ1-4 | 17 | TRBV7-9 | CASSSPPEAGRQEKLFF